This entry describes one TCR beta chain. The record originates from a study of blood T cell repertoires in COVID-19. CDR1 and CDR2 (germline): SEHNR, FQNEAQ (reference sequence). With 2 bases removed from V and 3 bases from J, the gap between germline ends came to 13 bases. This CDR3 spans 15 amino acids. The repertoire was sequenced with immunoSEQ multiplex PCR; TCRdb's copy has only in-frame clones and lacks some. The repertoire holds 350,000 to 450,000 clones, with approximately 90% as singletons. V usage is TRBV7-9 and J usage is TRBJ1-2; possibly TRBD1 for D (6 bases). The sequenced material came from PBMCs or T cells enriched from blood (not recorded which). This receptor was obtained from a woman between 18 and 30 years old who had been exposed to COVID-19. The CDR3 sequence: CASSLPQGLYYGYTF. In nucleotides, the CDR3 is TGTGCCAGCAGCTTACCGCAGGGGCTTTACTATGGCTACACCTTC.